This T cell receptor beta chain was identified during a study of CD8 T cells in Susac syndrome. Random hexamers were used to reverse transcribe the RNA input (roughly 0.5 to 1 ug). immunoSEQ multiplex PCR amplified TCR beta CDR3 across 54 Vbeta, 13 Jbeta. TCRdb re-called the immunoSEQ multiplex PCR reads through MiXCR, storing one row per CDR3 protein. The data show about 430,000 distinct CDR3 sequences, approximately 85% seen once. This clonotype originated in a human donor with multiple sclerosis. Sequencing was carried out using CD8+ T cells from PBMCs.

Here the CDR3 DNA reads TGTGCCAGCAGCTTGGCCGGGACAGGGAACTATGGCTACACCTTC. Amino acid sequence: CASSLAGTGNYGYTF. V gene TRBV5-4 combines with J gene TRBJ1-2; 9 bases align to TRBD1. Trimming took 0 bases from V and 2 from J; bases not matched to a gene: 2. Per germline, CDR1 SGHNT and CDR2 YYREEE (reference sequence). The CDR3 spans 15 residues. The variable domain in full, completed from reference TRBV5-4 and TRBJ1-2, reads ETGVTQSPTHLIKTRGQQVTLRCSSQSGHNTVSWYQQALGQGPQFIFQYYREEENGRGNFPPRFSGLQFPNYSSELNVNALELDDSALYLCASSLAGTGNYGYTFGSGTRLTVV.